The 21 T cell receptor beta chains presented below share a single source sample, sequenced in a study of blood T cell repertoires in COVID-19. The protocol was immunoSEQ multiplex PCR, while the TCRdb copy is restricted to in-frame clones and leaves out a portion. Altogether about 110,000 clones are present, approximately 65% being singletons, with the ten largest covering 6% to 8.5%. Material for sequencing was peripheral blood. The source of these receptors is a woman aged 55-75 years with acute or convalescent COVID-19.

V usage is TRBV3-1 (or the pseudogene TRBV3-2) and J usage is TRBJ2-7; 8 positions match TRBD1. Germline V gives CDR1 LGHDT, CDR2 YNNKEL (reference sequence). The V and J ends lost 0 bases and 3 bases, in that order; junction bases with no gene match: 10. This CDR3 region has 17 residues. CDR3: CASSQEVVGQEIYEQYF. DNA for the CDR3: TGTGCCAGCAGCCAAGAGGTAGTGGGACAGGAGATCTACGAGCAGTACTTC.

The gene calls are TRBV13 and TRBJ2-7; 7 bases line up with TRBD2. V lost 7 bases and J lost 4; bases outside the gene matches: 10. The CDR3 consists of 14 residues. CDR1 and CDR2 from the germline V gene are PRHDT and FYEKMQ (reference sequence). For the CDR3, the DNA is TGTGCCAGCACCTCTTCTGGGGGGGATTACGAGCAGTACTTC. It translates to CASTSSGGDYEQYF. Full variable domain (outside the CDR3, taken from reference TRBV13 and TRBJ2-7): AAGVIQSPRHLIKEKRETATLKCYPIPRHDTVYWYQQGPGQDPQFLISFYEKMQSDKGSIPDRFSAQQFSDYHSELNMSSLELGDSALYFCASTSSGGDYEQYFGPGTRLTVT.

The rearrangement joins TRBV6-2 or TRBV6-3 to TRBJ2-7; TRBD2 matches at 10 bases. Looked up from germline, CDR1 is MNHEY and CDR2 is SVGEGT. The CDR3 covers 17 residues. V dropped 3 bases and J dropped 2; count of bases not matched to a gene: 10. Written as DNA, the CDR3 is TGTGCCAGCAGTTATACCTTGGGGACTAGCGTCGCCTACGAGCAGTACTTC. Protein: CASSYTLGTSVAYEQYF.

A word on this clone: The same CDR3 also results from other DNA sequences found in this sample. CDR3 DNA: TGTGCCAGCTCACCAGACAGGGGGAATTCACCCCTCCACTTT. It yields the protein CASSPDRGNSPLHF. The rearrangement uses TRBV18 and TRBJ1-6, with 9 bases identical to TRBD1. Germline lookup yields CDR1 KGHSH and CDR2 LQKENI. V shed 2 bases, J shed 7 bases, and the junction held 0 bases outside the gene matches. CDR3 length: 14 amino acids.

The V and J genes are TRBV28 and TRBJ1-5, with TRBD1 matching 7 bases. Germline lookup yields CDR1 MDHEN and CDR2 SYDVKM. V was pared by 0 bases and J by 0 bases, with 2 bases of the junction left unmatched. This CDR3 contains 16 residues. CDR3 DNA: TGTGCCAGCAGTTTATGGACAGGGTTTAGCAATCAGCCCCAGCATTTT. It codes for CASSLWTGFSNQPQHF.

In nucleotides, the CDR3 is TGTGCCAGCAGACGGGGACAGACCACTGAAGCTTTCTTT. Encoded protein: CASRRGQTTEAFF. The rearrangement joins TRBV12-3 or TRBV12-4 to TRBJ1-1, with 7 nucleotides matching TRBD1. This CDR3 comprises 13 residues. V lost 6 bases to trimming and J lost 4 bases; unmatched junction nucleotides: 5.

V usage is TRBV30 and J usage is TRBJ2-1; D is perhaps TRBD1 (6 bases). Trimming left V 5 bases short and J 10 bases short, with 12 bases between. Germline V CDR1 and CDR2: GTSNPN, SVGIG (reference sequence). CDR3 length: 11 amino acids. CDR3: CAWVTGLEQFF. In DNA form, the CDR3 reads TGTGCCTGGGTAACAGGGCTGGAGCAGTTCTTC.

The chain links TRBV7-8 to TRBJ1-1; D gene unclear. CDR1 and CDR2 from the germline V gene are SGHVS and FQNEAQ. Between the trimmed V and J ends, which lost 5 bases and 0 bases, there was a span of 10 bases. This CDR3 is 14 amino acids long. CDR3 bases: TGTGCCAGCAGCAATTCCCAATTGAACACTGAAGCTTTCTTT. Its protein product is CASSNSQLNTEAFF.

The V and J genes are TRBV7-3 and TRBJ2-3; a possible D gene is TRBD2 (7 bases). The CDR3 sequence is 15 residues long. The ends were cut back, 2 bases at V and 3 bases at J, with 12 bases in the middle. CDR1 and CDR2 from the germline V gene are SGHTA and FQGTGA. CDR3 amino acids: CASSLGGGATDTQYF. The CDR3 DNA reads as TGTGCCAGCAGCTTAGGAGGGGGGGCAACAGATACGCAGTATTTT.

The CDR3 loop is CASSKSGTGEYEQYF. For the CDR3, the DNA is TGCGCCAGCAGCAAGTCCGGGACAGGGGAATACGAGCAGTACTTC. The chain combines TRBV4-3 with TRBJ2-7, with 10 bases that match TRBD1. The CDR3 covers 15 residues. The V gene end was trimmed by 5 bases and the J gene end by 4 bases; junction bases not matched to a gene: 8. Germline V lookup: CDR1 LGHNA, CDR2 YSLEER.

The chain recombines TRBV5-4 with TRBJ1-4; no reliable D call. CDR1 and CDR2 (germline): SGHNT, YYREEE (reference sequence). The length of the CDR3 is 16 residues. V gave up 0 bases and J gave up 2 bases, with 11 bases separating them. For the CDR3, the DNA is TGTGCCAGCAGCTTGGTTACAGCCGGTACTAATGAAAAACTGTTTTTT. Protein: CASSLVTAGTNEKLFF.

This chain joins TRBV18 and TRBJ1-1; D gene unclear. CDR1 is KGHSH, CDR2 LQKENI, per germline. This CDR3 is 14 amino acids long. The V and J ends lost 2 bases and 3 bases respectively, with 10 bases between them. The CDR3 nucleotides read TGTGCCAGCTCACCAGGAGCTTTTCACACTGAAGCTTTCTTT. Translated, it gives CASSPGAFHTEAFF.

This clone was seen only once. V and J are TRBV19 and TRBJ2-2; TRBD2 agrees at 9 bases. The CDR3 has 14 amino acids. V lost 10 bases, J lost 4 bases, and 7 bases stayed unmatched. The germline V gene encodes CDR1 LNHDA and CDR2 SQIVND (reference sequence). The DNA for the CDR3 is TGTGCCACCCCAGCGGGAGGAGTCACCGGGGAGCTGTTTTTT. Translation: CATPAGGVTGELFF. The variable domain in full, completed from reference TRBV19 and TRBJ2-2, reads DGGITQSPKYLFRKEGQNVTLSCEQNLNHDAMYWYRQDPGQGLRLIYYSQIVNDFQKGDIAEGYSVSREKKESFPLTVTSAQKNPTAFYLCATPAGGVTGELFFGEGSRLTVL.

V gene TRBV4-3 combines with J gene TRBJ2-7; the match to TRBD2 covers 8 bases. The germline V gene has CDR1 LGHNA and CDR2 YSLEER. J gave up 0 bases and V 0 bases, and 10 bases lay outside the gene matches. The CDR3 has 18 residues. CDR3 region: CASSQDFGAGTSSYEQYF. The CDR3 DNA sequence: TGCGCCAGCAGCCAAGATTTTGGGGCCGGGACTAGCTCCTACGAGCAGTACTTC.

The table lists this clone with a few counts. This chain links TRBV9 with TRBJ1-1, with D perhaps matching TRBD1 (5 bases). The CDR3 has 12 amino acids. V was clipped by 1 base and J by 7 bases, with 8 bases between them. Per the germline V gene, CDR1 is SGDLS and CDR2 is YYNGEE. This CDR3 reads CASSVWQGEAFF. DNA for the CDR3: TGTGCCAGCAGCGTATGGCAGGGTGAAGCTTTCTTT.

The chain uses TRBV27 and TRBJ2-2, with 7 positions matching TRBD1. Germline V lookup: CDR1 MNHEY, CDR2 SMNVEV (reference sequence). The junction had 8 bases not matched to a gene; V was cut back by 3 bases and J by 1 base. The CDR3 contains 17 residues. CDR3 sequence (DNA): TGTGCCAGCAGTTTCGCCCGACAGGGCCAGAACACCGGGGAGCTGTTTTTT. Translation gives CASSFARQGQNTGELFF.

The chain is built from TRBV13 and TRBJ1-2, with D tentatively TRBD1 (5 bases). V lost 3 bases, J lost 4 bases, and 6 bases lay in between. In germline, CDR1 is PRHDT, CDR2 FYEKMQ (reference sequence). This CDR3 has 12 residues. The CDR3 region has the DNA TGTGCCAGCAGCTTGGGGCCCTATGGCTACACCTTC. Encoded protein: CASSLGPYGYTF.

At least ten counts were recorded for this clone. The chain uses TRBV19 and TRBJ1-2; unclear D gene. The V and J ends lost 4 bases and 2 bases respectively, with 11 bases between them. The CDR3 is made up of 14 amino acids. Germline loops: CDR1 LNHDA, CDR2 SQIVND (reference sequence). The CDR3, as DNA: TGTGCCAGTAGTAGGCACACAGACAACTATGGCTACACCTTC. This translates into CASSRHTDNYGYTF.

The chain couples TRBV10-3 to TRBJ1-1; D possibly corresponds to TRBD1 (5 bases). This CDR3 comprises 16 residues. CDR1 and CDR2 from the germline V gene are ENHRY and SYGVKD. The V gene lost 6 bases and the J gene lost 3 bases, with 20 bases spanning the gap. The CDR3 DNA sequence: TGTGCCATCAGGGGGGGGTTAGGGGAGCGGGACACTGAAGCTTTCTTT. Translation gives CAIRGGLGERDTEAFF.

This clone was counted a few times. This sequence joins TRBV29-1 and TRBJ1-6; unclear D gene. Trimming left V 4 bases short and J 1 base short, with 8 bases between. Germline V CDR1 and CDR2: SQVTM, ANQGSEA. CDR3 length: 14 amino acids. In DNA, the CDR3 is TGCAGCGTTGGGAGGGCTTCCTATAATTCACCCCTCCACTTT. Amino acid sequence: CSVGRASYNSPLHF.

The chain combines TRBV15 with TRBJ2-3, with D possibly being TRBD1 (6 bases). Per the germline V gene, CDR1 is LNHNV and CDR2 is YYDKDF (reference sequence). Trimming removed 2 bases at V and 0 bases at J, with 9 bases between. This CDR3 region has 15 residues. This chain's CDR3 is CATSRRGSSTDTQYF. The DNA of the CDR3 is TGTGCCACCAGCAGAAGGGGGTCTAGCACAGATACGCAGTATTTT.